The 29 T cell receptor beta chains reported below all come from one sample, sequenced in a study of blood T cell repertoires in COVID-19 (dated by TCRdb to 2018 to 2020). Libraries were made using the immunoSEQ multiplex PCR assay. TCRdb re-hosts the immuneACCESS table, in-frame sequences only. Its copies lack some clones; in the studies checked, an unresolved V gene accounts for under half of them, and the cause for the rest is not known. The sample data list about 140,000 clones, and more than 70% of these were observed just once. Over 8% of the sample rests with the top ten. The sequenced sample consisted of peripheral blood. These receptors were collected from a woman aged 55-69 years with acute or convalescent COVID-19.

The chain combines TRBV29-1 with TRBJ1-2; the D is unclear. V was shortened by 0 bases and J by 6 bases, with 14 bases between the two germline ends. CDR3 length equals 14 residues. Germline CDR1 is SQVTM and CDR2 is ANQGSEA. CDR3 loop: CSVEDSVLGDGYTF. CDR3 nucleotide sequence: TGCAGCGTTGAAGACTCAGTCCTCGGGGATGGCTACACCTTC.

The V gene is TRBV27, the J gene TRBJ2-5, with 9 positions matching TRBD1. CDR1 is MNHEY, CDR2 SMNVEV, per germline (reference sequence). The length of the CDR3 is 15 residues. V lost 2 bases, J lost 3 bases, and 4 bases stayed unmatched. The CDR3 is CASSLGDRVEETQYF. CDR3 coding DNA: TGTGCCAGCAGTTTAGGGGACAGGGTGGAAGAGACCCAGTACTTC.

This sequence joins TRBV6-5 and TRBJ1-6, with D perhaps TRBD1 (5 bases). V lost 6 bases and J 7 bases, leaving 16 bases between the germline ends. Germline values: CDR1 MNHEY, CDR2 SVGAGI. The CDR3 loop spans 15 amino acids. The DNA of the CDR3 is TGTGCCAGCAGGAGAGAAATCCAGGGCAATTCACCCCTCCACTTT. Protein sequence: CASRREIQGNSPLHF.

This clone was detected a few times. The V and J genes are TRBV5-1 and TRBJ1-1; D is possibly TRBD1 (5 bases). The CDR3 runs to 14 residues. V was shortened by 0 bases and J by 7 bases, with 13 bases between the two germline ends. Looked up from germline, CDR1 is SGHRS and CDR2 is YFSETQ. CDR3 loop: CASSLALGALEAFF. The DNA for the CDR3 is TGCGCCAGCAGCTTGGCCTTAGGGGCCCTTGAAGCTTTCTTT.

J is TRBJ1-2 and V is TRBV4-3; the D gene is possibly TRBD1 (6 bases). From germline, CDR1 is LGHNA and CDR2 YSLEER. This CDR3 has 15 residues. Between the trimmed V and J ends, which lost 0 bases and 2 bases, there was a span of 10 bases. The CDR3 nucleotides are TGCGCCAGCAGCCAAGATTGGGGGCAGAACTATGGCTACACCTTC. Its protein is CASSQDWGQNYGYTF.

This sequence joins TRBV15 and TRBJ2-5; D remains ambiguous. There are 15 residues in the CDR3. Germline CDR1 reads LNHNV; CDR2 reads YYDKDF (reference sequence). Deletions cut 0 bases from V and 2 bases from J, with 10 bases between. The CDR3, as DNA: TGTGCCACCAGCAGAGATCGAGGCCGACAAGAGACCCAGTACTTC. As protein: CATSRDRGRQETQYF.

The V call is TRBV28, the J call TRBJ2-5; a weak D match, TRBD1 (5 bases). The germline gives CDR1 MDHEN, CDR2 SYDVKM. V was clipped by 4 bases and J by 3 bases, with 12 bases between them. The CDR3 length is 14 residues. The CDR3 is CASSSTLGEETQYF. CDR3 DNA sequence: TGTGCCAGCAGTTCAACCCTAGGGGAAGAGACCCAGTACTTC.

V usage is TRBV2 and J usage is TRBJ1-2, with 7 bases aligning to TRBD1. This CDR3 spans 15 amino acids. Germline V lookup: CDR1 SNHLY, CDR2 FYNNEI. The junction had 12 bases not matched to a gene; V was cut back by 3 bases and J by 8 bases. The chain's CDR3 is CASSEMVTGVDGYTF. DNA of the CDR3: TGTGCCAGCAGTGAGATGGTAACAGGGGTCGACGGCTACACCTTC.

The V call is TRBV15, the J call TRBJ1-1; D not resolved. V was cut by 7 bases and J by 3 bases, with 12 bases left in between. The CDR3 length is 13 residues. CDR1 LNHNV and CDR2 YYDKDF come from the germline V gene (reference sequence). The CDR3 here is CATTQLADTEAFF. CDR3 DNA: TGTGCCACCACCCAATTGGCGGACACTGAAGCTTTCTTT.

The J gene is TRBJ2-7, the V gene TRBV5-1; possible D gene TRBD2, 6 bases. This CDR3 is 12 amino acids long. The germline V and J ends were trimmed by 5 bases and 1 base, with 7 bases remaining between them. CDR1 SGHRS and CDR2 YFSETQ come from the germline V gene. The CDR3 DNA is TGCGCCAGCAGTGGGACTTCCTACGAGCAGTACTTC. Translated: CASSGTSYEQYF.

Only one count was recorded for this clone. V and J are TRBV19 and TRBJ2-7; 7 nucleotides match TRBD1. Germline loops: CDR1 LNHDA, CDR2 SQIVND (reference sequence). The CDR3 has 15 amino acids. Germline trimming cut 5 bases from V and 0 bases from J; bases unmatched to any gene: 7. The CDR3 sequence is CASSLSGTASYEQYF. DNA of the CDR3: TGTGCCAGTAGTCTTTCCGGGACAGCCTCCTACGAGCAGTACTTC.

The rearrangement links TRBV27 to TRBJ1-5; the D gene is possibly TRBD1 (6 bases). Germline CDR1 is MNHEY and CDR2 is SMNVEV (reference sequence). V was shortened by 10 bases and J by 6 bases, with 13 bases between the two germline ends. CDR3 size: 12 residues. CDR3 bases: TGTGCCACGTGGACAGCCGGTCAGCCCCAGCATTTT. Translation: CATWTAGQPQHF.

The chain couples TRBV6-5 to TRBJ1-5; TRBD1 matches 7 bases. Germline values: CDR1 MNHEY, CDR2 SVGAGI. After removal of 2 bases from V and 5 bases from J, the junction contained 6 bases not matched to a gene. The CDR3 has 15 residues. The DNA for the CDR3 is TGTGCCAGCAGTTACACAGGGACAGAGGATCAGCCCCAGCATTTT. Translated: CASSYTGTEDQPQHF.

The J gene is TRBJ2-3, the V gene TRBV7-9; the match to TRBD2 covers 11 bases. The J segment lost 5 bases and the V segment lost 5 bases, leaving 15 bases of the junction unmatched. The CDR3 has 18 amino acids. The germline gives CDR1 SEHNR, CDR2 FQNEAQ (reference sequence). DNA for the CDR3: TGTGCCAGCAGCCCCTGGGTTAGCGGGGGGGCCATAGGAGATACGCAGTATTTT. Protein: CASSPWVSGGAIGDTQYF.

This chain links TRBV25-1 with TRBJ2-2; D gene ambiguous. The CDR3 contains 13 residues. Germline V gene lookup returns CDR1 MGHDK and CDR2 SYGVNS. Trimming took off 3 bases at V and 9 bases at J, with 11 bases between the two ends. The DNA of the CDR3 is TGTGCCAGCAGTGAGTTTAATGACAGGGAGCTGTTTTTT. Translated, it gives CASSEFNDRELFF.

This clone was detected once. The chain's CDR3 is CASSPQTGTGGEKLFF. The DNA for the CDR3 is TGTGCCAGCAGCCCTCAAACCGGGACAGGGGGTGAAAAACTGTTTTTT. The chain links TRBV11-2 to TRBJ1-4; 11 nucleotides align to TRBD1. V shed 5 bases and J 7 bases; nucleotides not matched to a gene: 9. The CDR3 is made up of 16 amino acids. CDR1 and CDR2 from the germline V gene are SGHAT and FQNNGV.

The CDR3 loop reads CASSIPNNRDRVKIGNTIYF. The CDR3 nucleotides are TGTGCCAGCAGTATACCAAACAATCGGGACAGGGTAAAGATTGGAAACACCATATATTTT. The chain uses TRBV28 and TRBJ1-3; TRBD1 matches 9 bases. The V gene's germline CDR1 is MDHEN and CDR2 SYDVKM. With V trimmed by 5 bases and J by 3 bases, 20 bases remained unmatched. CDR3 length: 20 amino acids. Full variable domain (outside the CDR3, taken from reference TRBV28 and TRBJ1-3): DVKVTQSSRYLVKRTGEKVFLECVQDMDHENMFWYRQDPGLGLRLIYFSYDVKMKEKGDIPEGYSVSREKKERFSLILESASTNQTSMYLCASSIPNNRDRVKIGNTIYFGEGSWLTVV.

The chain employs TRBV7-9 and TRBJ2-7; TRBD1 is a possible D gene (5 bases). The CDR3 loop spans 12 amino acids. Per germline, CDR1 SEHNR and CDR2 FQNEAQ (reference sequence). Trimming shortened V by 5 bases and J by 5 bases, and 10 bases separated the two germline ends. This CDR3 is CASSLRQHEQYF. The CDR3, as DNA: TGTGCCAGCAGCCTAAGACAGCACGAGCAGTACTTC. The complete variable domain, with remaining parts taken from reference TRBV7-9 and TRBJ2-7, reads DTGVSQNPRHKITKRGQNVTFRCDPISEHNRLYWYRQTLGQGPEFLTYFQNEAQLEKSRLLSDRFSAERPKGSFSTLEIQRTEQGDSAMYLCASSLRQHEQYFGPGTRLTVT.

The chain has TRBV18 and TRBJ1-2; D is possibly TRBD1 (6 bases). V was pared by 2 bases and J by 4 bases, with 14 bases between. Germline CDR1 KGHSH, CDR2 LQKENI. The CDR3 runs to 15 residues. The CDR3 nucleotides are TGTGCCAGCTCACCAAGGGACACCCCCCTCTATGGCTACACCTTC. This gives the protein CASSPRDTPLYGYTF. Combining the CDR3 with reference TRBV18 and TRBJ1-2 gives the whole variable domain NAGVMQNPRHLVRRRGQEARLRCSPMKGHSHVYWYRQLPEEGLKFMVYLQKENIIDESGMPKERFSAEFPKEGPSILRIQQVVRGDSAAYFCASSPRDTPLYGYTFGSGTRLTVV.

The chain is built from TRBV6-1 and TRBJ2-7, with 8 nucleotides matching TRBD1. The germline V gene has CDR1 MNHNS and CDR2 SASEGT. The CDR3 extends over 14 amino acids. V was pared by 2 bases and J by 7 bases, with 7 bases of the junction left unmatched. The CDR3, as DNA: TGTGCCAGCAGTGAAAGCAGGGGGCTGGGGGAGCAGTACTTC. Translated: CASSESRGLGEQYF.

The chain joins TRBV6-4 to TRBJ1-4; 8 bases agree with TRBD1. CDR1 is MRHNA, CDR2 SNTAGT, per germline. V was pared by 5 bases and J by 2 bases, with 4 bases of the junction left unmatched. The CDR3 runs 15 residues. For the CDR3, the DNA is TGTGCCAGCAGTCCCACAGGGGGGACTAATGAAAAACTGTTTTTT. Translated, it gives CASSPTGGTNEKLFF.

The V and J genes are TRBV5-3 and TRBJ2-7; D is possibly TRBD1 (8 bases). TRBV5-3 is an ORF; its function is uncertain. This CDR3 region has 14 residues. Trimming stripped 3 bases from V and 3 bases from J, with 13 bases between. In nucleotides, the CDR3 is TGTGCCAGAAGCTGGACAGGGACTAACTACGAGCAGTACTTC. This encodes CARSWTGTNYEQYF.

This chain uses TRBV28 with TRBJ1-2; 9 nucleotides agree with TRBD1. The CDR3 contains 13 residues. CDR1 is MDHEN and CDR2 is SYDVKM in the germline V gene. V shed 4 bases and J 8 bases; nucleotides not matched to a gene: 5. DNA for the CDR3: TGTGCCAGCAGTTCCAGGACAGGGGAAGGCTACACCTTC. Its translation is CASSSRTGEGYTF.

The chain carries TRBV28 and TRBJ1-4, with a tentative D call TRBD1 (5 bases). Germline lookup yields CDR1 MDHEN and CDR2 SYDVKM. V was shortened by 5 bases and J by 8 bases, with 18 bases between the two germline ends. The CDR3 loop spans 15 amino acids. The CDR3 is CASSPPGGMGEKLFF. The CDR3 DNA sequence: TGTGCCAGCAGTCCCCCCGGGGGGATGGGGGAAAAACTGTTTTTT.

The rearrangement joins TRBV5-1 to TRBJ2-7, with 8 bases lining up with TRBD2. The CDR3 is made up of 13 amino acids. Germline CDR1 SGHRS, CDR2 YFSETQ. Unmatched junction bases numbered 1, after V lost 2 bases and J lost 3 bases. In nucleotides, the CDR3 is TGCGCCAGCAGCTTTGGGACTAGCTACGAGCAGTACTTC. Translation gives CASSFGTSYEQYF.

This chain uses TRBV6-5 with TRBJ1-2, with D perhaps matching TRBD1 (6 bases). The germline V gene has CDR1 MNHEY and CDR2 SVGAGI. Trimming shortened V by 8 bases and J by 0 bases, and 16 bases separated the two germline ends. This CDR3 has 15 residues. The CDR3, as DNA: TGTGCCAGCGAGGGTTGGACAGCGACTAACTATGGCTACACCTTC. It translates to CASEGWTATNYGYTF.

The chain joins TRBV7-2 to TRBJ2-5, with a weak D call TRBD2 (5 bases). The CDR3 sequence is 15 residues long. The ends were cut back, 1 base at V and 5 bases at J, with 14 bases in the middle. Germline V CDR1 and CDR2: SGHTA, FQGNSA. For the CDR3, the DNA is TGTGCCAGCAGCTTAGTAGCGTCTATGGTCGAGACCCAGTACTTC. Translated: CASSLVASMVETQYF.

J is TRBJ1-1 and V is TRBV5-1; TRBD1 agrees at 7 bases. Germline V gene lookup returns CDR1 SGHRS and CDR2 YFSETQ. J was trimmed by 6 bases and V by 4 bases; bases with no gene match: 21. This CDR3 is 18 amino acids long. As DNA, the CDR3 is TGCGCCAGCAGCCCAGACCGGGACAGTGGTAGACTGCGATCTGAAGCTTTCTTT. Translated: CASSPDRDSGRLRSEAFF.

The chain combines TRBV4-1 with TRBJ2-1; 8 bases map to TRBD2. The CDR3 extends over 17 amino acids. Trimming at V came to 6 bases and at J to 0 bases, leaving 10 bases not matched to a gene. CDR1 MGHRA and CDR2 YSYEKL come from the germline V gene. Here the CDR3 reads CASRSLTSGYSYNEQFF. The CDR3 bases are TGCGCCAGCAGAAGTCTTACTAGCGGCTACTCCTACAATGAGCAGTTCTTC.